This T cell receptor (beta chain) was recovered during a study of blood T cell repertoires in COVID-19. Study context: Samples taken during acute and convalescent COVID-19 were collected in the United States, Italy and Spain. Sample material is recorded as cDNA or gDNA derived from T cells, B-cell-depleted T cells, or PBMCs.

Between the trimmed V and J ends, which lost 0 bases and 8 bases, there was a span of 12 bases. The CDR3 spans 13 residues. Germline values: CDR1 SGHRS, CDR2 YFSETQ. The authors' processing: It was from reference gene primer amplification that nucleated cell counts were estimated. Repertoires were generated with immunoSEQ multiplex PCR, while TCRdb's copy carries only in-frame clones and drops some. From that table come the V and J calls and clone size; the DNA was used to work out D and trimming. The sample lists 300,000 or so clones, about 89% occurring once. The V call is TRBV5-1, the J call TRBJ2-7; D gene unclear. Material for sequencing was peripheral blood. The sequence was collected from a woman aged 40 to 55 who had recovered from COVID-19. This CDR3 is CASSLAERTKQYF. The CDR3 region has the DNA TGCGCCAGCAGCTTGGCGGAGCGAACTAAGCAGTACTTC.